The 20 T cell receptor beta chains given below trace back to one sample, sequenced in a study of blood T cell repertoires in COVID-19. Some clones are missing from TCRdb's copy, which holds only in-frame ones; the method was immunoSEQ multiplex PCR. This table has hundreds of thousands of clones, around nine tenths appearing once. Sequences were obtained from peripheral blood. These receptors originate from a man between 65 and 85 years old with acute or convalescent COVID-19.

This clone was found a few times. DNA of the CDR3: TGCAGCGTTGAAGATGATAGAGACTACAATGAGCAGTTCTTC. Its translation: CSVEDDRDYNEQFF. V gene TRBV29-1 combines with J gene TRBJ2-1; no reliable D call. V dropped 0 bases and J dropped 3 bases, with 9 bases sitting between them. The CDR3 length is 14 residues. CDR1 is SQVTM, CDR2 ANQGSEA, per germline.

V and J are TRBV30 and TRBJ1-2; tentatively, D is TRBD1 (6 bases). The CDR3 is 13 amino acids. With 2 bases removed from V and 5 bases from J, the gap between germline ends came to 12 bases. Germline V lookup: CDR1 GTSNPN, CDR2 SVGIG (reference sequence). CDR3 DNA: TGTGCCTGGAGTCAGGGGTTAAATTATGGCTACACCTTC. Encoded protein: CAWSQGLNYGYTF.

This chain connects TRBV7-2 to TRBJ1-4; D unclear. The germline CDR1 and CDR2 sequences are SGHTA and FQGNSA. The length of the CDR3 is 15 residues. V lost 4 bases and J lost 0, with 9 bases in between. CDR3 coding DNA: TGTGCCAGCAGCTCCGAGGGTTCAACTAATGAAAAACTGTTTTTT. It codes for CASSSEGSTNEKLFF.

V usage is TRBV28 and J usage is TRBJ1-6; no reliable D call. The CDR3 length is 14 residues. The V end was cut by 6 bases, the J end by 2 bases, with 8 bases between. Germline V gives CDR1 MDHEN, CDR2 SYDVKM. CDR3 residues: CASSPPTYNSPLHF. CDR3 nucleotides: TGTGCCAGCAGCCCCCCAACCTATAATTCACCCCTCCACTTT.

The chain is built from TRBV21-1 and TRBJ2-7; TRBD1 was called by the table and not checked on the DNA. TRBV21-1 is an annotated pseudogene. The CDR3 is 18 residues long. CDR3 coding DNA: TGTGCCAGCAGCGAGGCCTGTCTCGGTCCAGGGGGCCCCTACGAGCAGTACTTC. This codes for CASSEACLGPGGPYEQYF.

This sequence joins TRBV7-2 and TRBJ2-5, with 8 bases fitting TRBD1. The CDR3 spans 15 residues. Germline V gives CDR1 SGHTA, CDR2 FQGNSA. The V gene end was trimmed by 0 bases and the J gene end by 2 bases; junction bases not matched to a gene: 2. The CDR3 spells CASSLARDRQETQYF. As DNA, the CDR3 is TGTGCCAGCAGCTTAGCTAGGGACAGGCAAGAGACCCAGTACTTC.

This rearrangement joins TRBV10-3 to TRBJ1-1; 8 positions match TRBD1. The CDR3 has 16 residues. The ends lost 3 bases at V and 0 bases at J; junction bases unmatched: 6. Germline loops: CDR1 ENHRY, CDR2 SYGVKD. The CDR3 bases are TGTGCCATCAGTGACAGAGACAGGGGCATGAACACTGAAGCTTTCTTT. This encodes CAISDRDRGMNTEAFF.

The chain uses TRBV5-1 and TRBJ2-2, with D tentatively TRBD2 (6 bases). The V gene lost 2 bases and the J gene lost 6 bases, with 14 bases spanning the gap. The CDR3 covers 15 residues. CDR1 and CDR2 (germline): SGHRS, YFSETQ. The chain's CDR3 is CASSLDPGGSGELFF. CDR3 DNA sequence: TGCGCCAGCAGCTTAGACCCTGGGGGGTCCGGGGAGCTGTTTTTT.

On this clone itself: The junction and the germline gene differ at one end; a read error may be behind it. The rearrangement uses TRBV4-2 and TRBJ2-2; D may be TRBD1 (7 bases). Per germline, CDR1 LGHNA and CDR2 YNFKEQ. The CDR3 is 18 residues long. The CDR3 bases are TGTGCCAGCACCCAAGGTGTGGGACCAGGGGGAGGCACCGGGGAGCTGTTTTTT. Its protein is CASTQGVGPGGGTGELFF.

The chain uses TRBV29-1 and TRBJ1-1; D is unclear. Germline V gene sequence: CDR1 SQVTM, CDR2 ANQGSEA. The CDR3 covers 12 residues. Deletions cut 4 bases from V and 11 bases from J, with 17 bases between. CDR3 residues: CSVGPGKGWAFF. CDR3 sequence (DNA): TGCAGCGTTGGTCCCGGGAAGGGCTGGGCTTTCTTT.

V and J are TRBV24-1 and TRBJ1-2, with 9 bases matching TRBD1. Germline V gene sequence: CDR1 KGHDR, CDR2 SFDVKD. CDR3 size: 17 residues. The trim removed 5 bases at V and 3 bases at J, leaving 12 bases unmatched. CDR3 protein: CATSGGTGRAADYGYTF. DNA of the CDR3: TGTGCCACCAGTGGCGGGACAGGGAGAGCTGCGGACTATGGCTACACCTTC.

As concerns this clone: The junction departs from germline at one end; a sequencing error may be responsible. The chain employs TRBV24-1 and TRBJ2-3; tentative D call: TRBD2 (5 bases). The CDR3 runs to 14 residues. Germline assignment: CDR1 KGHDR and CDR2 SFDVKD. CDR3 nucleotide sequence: TGTGCCACCAGTGATTGGTCCAAGGGAGATGCGCAGTATTTT. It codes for CATSDWSKGDAQYF.

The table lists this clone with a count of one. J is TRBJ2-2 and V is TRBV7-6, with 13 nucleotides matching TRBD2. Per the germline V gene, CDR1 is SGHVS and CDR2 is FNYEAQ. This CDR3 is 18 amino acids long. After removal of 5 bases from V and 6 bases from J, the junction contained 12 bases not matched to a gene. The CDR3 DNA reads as TGTGCCAGCAGCCACCAACCGGGACTAGCGGGATCGTCCGGGGAGCTGTTTTTT. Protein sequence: CASSHQPGLAGSSGELFF.

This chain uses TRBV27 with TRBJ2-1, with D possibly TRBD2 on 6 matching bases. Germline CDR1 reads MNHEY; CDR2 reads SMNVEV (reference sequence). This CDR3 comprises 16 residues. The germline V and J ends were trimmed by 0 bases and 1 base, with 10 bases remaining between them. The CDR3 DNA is TGTGCCAGCAGTTTATCGCGGCGGGGATCCTACAATGAGCAGTTCTTC. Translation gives CASSLSRRGSYNEQFF.

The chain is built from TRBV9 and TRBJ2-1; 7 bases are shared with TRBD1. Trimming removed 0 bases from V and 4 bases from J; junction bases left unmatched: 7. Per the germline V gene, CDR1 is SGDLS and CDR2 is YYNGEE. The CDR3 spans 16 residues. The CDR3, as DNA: TGTGCCAGCAGCGTAGTTTCGGACAGGAGATACAATGAGCAGTTCTTC. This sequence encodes CASSVVSDRRYNEQFF.

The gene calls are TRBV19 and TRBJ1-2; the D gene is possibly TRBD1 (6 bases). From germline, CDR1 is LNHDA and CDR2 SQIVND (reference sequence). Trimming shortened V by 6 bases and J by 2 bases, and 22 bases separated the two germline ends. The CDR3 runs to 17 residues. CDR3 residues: CASSQTGGDFINYGYTF. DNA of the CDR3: TGTGCCAGTAGCCAGACAGGAGGCGATTTTATCAACTATGGCTACACCTTC.

In DNA form, the CDR3 reads TGTGCCAGCAGGGGCTCCAGCCGACAGGGTAGCTCCTATAATTCACCCCTCCACTTT. It codes for CASRGSSRQGSSYNSPLHF. The V call is TRBV28, the J call TRBJ1-6; 7 bases match TRBD1. Germline V CDR1 and CDR2: MDHEN, SYDVKM. The V gene end was trimmed by 6 bases and the J gene end by 0 bases; junction bases not matched to a gene: 14. The CDR3 sequence is 19 residues long.

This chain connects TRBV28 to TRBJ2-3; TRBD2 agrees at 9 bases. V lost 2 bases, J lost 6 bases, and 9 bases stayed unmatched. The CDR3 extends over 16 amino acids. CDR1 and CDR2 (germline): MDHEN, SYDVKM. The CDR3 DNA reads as TGTGCCAGCAGTTTACTAGCGGGGTTAGATGGTGATACGCAGTATTTT. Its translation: CASSLLAGLDGDTQYF.

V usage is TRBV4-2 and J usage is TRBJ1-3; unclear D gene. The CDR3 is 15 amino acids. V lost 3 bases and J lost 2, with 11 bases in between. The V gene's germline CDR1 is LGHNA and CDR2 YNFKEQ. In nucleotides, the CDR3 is TGTGCCAGCAGCCAGTCCGCGGCAGCTGGAAACACCATATATTTT. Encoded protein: CASSQSAAAGNTIYF.

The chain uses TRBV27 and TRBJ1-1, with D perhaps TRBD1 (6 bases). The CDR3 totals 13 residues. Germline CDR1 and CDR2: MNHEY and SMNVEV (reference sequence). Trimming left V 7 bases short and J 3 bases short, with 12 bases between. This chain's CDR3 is CASKMDRDTEAFF. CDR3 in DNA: TGTGCCAGCAAAATGGACAGAGACACTGAAGCTTTCTTT.